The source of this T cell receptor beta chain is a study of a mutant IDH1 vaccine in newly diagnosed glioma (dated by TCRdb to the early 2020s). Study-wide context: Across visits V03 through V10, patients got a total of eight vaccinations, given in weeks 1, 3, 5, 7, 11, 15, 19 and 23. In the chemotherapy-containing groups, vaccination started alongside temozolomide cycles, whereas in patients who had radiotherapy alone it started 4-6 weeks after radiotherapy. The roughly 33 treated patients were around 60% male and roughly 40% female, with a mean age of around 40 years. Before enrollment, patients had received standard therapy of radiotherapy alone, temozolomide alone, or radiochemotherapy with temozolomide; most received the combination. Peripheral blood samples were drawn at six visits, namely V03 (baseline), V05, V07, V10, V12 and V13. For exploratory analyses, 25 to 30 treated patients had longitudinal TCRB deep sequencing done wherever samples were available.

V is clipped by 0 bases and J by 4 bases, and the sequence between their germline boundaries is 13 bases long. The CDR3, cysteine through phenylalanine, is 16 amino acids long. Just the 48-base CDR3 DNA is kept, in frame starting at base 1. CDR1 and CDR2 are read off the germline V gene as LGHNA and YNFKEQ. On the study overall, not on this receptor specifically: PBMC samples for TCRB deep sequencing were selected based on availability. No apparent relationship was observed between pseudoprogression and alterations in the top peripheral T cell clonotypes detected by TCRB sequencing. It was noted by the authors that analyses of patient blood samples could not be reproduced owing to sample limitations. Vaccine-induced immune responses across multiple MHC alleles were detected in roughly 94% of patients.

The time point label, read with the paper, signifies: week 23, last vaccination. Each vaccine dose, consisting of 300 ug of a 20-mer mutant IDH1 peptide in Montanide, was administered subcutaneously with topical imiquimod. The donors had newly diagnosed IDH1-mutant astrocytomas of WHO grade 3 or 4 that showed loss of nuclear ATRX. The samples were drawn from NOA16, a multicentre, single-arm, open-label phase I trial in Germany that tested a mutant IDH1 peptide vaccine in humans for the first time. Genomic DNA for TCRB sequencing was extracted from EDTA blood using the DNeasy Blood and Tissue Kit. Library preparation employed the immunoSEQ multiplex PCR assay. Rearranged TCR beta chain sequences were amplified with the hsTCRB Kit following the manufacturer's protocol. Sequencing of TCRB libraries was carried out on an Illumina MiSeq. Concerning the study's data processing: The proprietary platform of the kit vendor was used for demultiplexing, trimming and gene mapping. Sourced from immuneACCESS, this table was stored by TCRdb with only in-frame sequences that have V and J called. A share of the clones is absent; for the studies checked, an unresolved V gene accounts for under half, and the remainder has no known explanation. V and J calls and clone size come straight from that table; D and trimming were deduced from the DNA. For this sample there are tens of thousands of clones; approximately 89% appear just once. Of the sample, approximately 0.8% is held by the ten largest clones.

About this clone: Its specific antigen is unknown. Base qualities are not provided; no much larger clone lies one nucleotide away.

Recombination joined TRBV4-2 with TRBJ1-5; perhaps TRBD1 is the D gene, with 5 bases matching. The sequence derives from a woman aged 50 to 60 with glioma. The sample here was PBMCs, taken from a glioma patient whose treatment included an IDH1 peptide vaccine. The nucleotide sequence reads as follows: TGTGCCAGCAGCCAAGACGGGGGTAGTGTGAATCAGCCCCAGCATTTT. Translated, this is CASSQDGGSVNQPQHF.